A single sample is the source of the 2 T cell receptor beta chains below, sequenced in a study of blood T cells in healthy people across ages. The authors ran a second PCR of about 7 to 12 cycles using a sample-barcoded 5' primer and a J-beta primer mix. One entry per CDR3 protein, called by TCRdb with MiXCR from the 5' RACE reads. The data hold approximately 1.5 million distinct CDR3 sequences, with roughly 32% observed a single time. The sample consisted of blood. All receptors derive from a woman aged 25 to 39 in good health.

Of note for this clonotype: A read error may produce the germline difference seen at one junction end. The chain recombines TRBV5-1 with TRBJ1-2; 7 nucleotides match TRBD1. The germline V gene has CDR1 SGHRS and CDR2 YFSETQ. The CDR3 has 13 residues. The CDR3 loop reads CAGSFAGGDGYTF. The DNA for the CDR3 is TGCGCCGGCAGCTTCGCAGGGGGAGATGGCTACACCTTC.

This clonotype was observed a handful of times. The V and J genes are TRBV6-5 and TRBJ1-2, with TRBD1 identical over 9 bases. The J segment lost 8 bases and the V segment lost 6 bases, leaving 7 bases of the junction unmatched. Germline-derived CDR1 and CDR2 are MNHEY and SVGAGI. CDR3 size: 13 residues. CDR3 nucleotide sequence: TGTGCCAGCAGCCGGACAGGGGCCAAGGGCTACACCTTC. Its protein product is CASSRTGAKGYTF.